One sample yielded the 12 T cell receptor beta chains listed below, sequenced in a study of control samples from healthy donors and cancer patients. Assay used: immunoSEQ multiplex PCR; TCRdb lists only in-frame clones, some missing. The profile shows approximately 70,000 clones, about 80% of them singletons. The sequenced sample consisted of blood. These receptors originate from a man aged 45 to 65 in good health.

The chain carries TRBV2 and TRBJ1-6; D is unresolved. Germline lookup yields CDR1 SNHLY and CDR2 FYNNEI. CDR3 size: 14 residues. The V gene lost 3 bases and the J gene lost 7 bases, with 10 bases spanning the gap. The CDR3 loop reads CASSEGRFNSPLHF. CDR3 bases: TGTGCCAGCAGTGAGGGCAGATTCAATTCACCCCTCCACTTT.

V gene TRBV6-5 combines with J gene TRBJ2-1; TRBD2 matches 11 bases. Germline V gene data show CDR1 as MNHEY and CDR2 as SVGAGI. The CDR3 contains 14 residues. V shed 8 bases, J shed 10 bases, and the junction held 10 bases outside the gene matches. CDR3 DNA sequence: TGTGCCAGCCGAGATAGCGGGGGGGCCGGCGAGCAGTTCTTC. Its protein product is CASRDSGGAGEQFF.

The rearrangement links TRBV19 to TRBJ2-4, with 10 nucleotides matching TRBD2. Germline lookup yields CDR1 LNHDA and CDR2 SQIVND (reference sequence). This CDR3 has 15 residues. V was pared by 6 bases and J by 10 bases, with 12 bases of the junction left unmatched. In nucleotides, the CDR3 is TGTGCCAGTAGCCCGGAGAGAGCGGGAGGGACTATTCAGTACTTC. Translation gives CASSPERAGGTIQYF.

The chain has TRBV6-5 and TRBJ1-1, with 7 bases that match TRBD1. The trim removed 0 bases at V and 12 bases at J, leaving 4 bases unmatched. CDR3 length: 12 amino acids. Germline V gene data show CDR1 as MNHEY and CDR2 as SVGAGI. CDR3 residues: CASSYSGGRSFF. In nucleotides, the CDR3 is TGTGCCAGCAGTTACTCAGGGGGCCGGTCTTTCTTT.

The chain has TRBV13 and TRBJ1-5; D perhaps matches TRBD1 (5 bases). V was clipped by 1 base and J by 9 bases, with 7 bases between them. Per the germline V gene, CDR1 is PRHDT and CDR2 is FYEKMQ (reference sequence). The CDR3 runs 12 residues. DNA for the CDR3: TGTGCCAGCAGCTTAGTGGGGGGGCCCCAGCATTTT. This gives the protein CASSLVGGPQHF.

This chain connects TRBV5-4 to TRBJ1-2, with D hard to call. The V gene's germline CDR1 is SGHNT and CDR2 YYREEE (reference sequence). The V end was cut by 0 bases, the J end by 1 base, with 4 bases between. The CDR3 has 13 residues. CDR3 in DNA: TGTGCCAGCAGCTTGGAGGATAACTATGGCTACACCTTC. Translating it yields CASSLEDNYGYTF.

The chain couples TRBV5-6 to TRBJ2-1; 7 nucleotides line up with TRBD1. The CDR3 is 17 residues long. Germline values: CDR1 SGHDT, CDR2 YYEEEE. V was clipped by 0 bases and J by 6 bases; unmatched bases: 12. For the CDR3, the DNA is TGTGCCAGCAGCTTGGCCGTGGGACAGCCCATAACCAATGAGCAGTTCTTC. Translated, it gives CASSLAVGQPITNEQFF.

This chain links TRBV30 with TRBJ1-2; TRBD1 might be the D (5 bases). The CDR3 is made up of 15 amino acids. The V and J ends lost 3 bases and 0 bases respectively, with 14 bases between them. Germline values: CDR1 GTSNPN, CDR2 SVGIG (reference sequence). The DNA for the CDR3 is TGTGCCTGGAGCGCCTCCGGGGGTTCTAACTATGGCTACACCTTC. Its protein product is CAWSASGGSNYGYTF.

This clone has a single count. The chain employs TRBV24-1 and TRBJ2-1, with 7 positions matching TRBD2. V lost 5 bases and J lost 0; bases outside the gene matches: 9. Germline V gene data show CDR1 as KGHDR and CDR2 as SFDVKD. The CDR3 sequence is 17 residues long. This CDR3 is CATSGSGRKGSYNEQFF. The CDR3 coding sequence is TGTGCCACCAGTGGGTCCGGGAGGAAAGGCTCCTACAATGAGCAGTTCTTC.

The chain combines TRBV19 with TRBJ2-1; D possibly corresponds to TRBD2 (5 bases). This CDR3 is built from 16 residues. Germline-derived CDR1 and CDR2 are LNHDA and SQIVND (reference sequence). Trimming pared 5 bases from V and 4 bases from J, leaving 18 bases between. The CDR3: CASSALGLGRYNEQFF. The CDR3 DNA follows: TGTGCCAGTAGTGCCCTTGGACTCGGTCGGTACAATGAGCAGTTCTTC.

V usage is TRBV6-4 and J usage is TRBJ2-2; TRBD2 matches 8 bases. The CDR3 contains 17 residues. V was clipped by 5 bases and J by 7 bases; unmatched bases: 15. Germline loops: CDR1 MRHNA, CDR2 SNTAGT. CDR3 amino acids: CASSPTTSGIYLGELFF. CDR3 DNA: TGTGCCAGCAGTCCCACCACTAGCGGAATTTATCTCGGGGAGCTGTTTTTT.

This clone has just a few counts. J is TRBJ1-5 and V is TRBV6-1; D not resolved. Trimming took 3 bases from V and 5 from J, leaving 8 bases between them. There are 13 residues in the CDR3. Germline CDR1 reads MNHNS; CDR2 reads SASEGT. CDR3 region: CASSDSFDQPQHF. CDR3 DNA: TGTGCCAGCAGTGACAGCTTTGATCAGCCCCAGCATTTT.